Listed below are T cell receptor beta chains from one sample, sequenced in a study of cytomegalovirus exposure and HLA in healthy donors. TCRdb's table, derived via immunoSEQ multiplex PCR, lists solely in-frame clones and lacks some. This table has under 200,000 clones, 84% appearing once. The sample comprised PBMCs. The receptors stem from a man aged 18 to 30 in good health and CMV-seronegative. Both conserved end residues are part of each CDR3.

V | CDR3
TRBV9 | CASSVSLVGGATGELFF
TRBV2 | CASVSTGQETQYF
TRBV10-3 | CAISESGVNTEAFF
TRBV10-3 | CAIGDLAGGWETQYF
TRBV5-1 | CASSPLRGLAGETQYF
TRBV10-3 | CAIGPREANTEAFF
TRBV5-1 | CASSPPRGGHNEQFF
TRBV5-8 | CASSSWADNQPQHF
TRBV5-1 | CASSVASSAHYEQYF
TRBV4-2 | CASSGQGLVQPQHF
TRBV5-6 | CASSLDLAGATYEQYF
TRBV11-1 | CASREGTESGAFF
TRBV27 | CASRKSGQVITWGNTIYF
TRBV7-2 | CASSPRTGTGGEQFF
TRBV7-8 | CASSPRTGAYEQYF
TRBV5-1 | CASSLGGSKNTEAFF
TRBV19 | CASRFDRTSGNTIYF
TRBV18 | CASSPGSGGYEQYF
TRBV6-6 | CASSYGTEVQYF
TRBV27 | CASSLYRGTNEKLFF
TRBV5-1 | CASRTTSGSQYEQYF
TRBV7-6 | CASSLGGGFGEKLFF